The T cell receptor beta chain under discussion was sequenced for a study of T cells in Graves' hyperthyroidism and ophthalmopathy. Trimming pared 8 bases from V and 4 bases from J, leaving 12 bases between. CDR1 is MNHEY and CDR2 is SMNVEV in the germline V gene (reference sequence). The CDR3 contains 13 residues. In this sample, this clonotype turned up a few times. Authors of the study amplified TCR beta CDR3 regions from RNA transcripts. A set of HTBI primers served as the primers for a first-round RT-PCR of the TCR CDR3. In TCRdb, the multiplex PCR reads were re-called with MiXCR into one record per CDR3 protein. The sample carries approximately 870,000 distinct CDR3 sequences, about 38% recorded once. Diagnoses were made from clinical symptoms, serum measures (thyroxine and TRAb), thyroid ultrasound and orbital computed tomography.

The chain joins TRBV27 to TRBJ1-5; no definite D call. Sample: blood. This receptor was identified in a man in his late teens or twenties with Graves' hyperthyroidism. CDR3 sequence (DNA): TGTGCCAGCGCGCAGTGGGCGAATCAGCCCCAGCATTTT. As protein: CASAQWANQPQHF.